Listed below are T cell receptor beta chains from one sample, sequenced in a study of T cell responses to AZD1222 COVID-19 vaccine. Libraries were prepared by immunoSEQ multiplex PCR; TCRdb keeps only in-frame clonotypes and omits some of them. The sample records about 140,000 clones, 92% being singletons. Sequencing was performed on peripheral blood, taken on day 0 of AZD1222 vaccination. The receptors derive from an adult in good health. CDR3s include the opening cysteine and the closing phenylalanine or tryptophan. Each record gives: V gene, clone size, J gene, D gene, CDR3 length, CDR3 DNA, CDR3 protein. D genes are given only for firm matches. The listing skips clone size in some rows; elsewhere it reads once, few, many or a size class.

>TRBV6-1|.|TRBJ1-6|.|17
TGTGCCAGCAGTGACACAGGGAAGAGCTCCTATAATTCACCCCTCCACTTT
CASSDTGKSSYNSPLHF
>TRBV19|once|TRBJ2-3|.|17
TGTGCCAGTAGTATTTTTGCGGGGGCGAGGTTGACAGATACGCAGTATTTT
CASSIFAGARLTDTQYF
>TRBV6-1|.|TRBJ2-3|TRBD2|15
TGTGCCAGCAGTGAAGGGACTAGCGGCACAGATACGCAGTATTTT
CASSEGTSGTDTQYF
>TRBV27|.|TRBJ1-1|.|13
TGTGCCAGTCTCCGGAACAAATTCACTGAAGCTTTCTTT
CASLRNKFTEAFF
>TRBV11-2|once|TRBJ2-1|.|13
TGTGCCAGCAGCTTCTATGAAGTCAATGAGCAGTTCTTC
CASSFYEVNEQFF
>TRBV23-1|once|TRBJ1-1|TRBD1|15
TGCGCCAGCAGTCAATTGGGACAGGGGTACACTGAAGCTTTCTTT
CASSQLGQGYTEAFF
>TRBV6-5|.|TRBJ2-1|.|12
TGTGCCAGCAGACTAGTTTCGGATGAGCAGTTCTTC
CASRLVSDEQFF
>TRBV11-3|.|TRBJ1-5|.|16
TGTGCCAGCAGCTCCCGAATAAGGGGGTCCAATCAGCCCCAGCATTTT
CASSSRIRGSNQPQHF
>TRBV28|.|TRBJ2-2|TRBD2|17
TGTGCCAGCAGTCGGGGACTAGCGGGAGTAAAAACCGGGGAGCTGTTTTTT
CASSRGLAGVKTGELFF
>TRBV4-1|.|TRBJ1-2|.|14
TGCGCCAGCAGCCAGGACGGGGGGACGTATGGCTACACCTTC
CASSQDGGTYGYTF
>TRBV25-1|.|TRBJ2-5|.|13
TGTGCCAGTTCTATCACACAGAAAGAGACCCAGTACTTC
CASSITQKETQYF
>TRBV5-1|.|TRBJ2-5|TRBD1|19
TGCGCCAGCAGCCACCTAAGACAGACAGGGGGGTACGTAACGGAGACCCAGTACTTC
CASSHLRQTGGYVTETQYF
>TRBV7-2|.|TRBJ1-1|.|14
TGTGCCAGCAGCTCCCCGGCCCTGAACACTGAAGCTTTCTTT
CASSSPALNTEAFF
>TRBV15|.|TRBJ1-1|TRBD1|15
TGTGCCACCAGCAGAATGGACAGGGGGCGCACTGAAGCTTTCTTT
CATSRMDRGRTEAFF
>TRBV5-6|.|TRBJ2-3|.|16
TGTGCCAGCAGCAGAGGCAGCCAGGTTAGCACAGATACGCAGTATTTT
CASSRGSQVSTDTQYF
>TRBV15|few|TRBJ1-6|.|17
TGTGCCACCAGCAGAGAGGGTGGCAGCTCCTATAATTCACCCCTCCACTTT
CATSREGGSSYNSPLHF
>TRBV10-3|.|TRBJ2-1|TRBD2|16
TGTGCCATCAGTGAGGGGACTAGCGGGATCGACAATGAGCAGTTCTTC
CAISEGTSGIDNEQFF
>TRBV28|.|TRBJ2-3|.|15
TGTGCCAGCAGTTTCCCCGTGGGTAGTGTGGCTACGCAGTATTTT
CASSFPVGSVATQYF
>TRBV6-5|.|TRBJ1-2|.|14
TGTGCCAGCAGTTACAGGGGACAACTCTCTGGCTACACCTTC
CASSYRGQLSGYTF
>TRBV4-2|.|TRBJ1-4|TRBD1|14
TGTGCCAGCAGCCCGGACAGGGTGAATGAAAAACTGTTTTTT
CASSPDRVNEKLFF
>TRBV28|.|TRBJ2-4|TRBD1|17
TGTGCCAGCACCCTGAGGGCGCAGGGGGAAACTAAAAACATTCAGTACTTC
CASTLRAQGETKNIQYF
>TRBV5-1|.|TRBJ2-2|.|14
TGCGCCAGCAGCTTGATGACGACCTCCGGGGAGCTGTTTTTT
CASSLMTTSGELFF
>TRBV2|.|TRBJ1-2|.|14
TGTGCCAGCATAGAATCAGTAGGGGGCTATGGCTACACCTTC
CASIESVGGYGYTF
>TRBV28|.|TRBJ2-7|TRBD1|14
TGTGCCAGCAGGACGACAGGGGGAGGCTACGAGCAGTACTTC
CASRTTGGGYEQYF
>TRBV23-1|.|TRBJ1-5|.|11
TGCGCAGCCAGGGTGTTTCAGCCCCAGCATTTT
CAARVFQPQHF
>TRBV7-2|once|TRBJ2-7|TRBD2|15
TGTGCCAGCAGCACGACTAGCGGGAGTCAAAGCGAGCAGTACTTC
CASSTTSGSQSEQYF
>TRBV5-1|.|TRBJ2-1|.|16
TGCGCCAGCAGCTTGGTTGGGGGACTGACAAACAATGAGCAGTTCTTC
CASSLVGGLTNNEQFF
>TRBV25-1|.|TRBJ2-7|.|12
TGTGCCAGCAGTGAATATGGGGACGAGCAGTACTTC
CASSEYGDEQYF
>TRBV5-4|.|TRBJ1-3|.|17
TGTGCCAGCAGCTTGGTGGCCGGGGGGGGCTCTGGAAACACCATATATTTT
CASSLVAGGGSGNTIYF
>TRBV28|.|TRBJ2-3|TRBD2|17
TGTGCCAGCAGTTTCCCGAAACTAGCGGGGTTTATGGATACGCAGTATTTT
CASSFPKLAGFMDTQYF
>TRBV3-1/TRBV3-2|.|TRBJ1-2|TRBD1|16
TGTGCCAGCAGTAGAAGTCTAGATAGGGGGCACTATGGCTACACCTTC
CASSRSLDRGHYGYTF
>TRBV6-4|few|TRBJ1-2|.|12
TGTGCCAGCAGGGACAATAACTATGGCTACACCTTC
CASRDNNYGYTF
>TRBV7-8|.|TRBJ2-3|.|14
TGTGCCAGCATCCTTAATGTTGAGGGAGATACGCAGTATTTT
CASILNVEGDTQYF
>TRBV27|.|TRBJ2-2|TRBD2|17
TGTGCCACCCAACCGGTCGGCGGGAGGGCCCGCACCGGGGAGCTGTTTTTT
CATQPVGGRARTGELFF
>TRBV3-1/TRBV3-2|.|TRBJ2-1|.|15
TGTGCCAGCAGCCGACGATGGGATTCCTACAATGAGCAGTTCTTC
CASSRRWDSYNEQFF
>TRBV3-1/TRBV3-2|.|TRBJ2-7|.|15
TGTGCCAGCAGCCATCTTCCTGACAGGACCTACGAGCAGTACTTC
CASSHLPDRTYEQYF
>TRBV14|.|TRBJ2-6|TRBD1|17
TGTGCCAGCAGCCCGCCGACAGGGACCGTTGGGGCCAACGTCCTGACTTTC
CASSPPTGTVGANVLTF
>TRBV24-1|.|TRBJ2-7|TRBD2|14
TGTGCCACCAGTGATGGACTAGCAGAGGGCGAGCAGTACTTC
CATSDGLAEGEQYF
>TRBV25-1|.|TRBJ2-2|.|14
TGTGCCAGCAGTGAATACCCCCGGACCGGGGAGCTGTTTTTT
CASSEYPRTGELFF
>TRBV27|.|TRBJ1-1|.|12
TGTGCCAGCAGTTTATCGGGAAGAGAAGCTTTCTTT
CASSLSGREAFF